This TCR beta chain stems from a study of CD8 T cells in Susac syndrome. CDR3 length: 15 residues. Germline lookup yields CDR1 GTSNPN and CDR2 SVGIG (reference sequence). V lost 5 bases and J lost 0, with 14 bases in between. Random-hexamer reverse transcription was applied to roughly 0.5 to 1 ug RNA. Amplification of TCR beta CDR3 spanned 54 Vbeta and 13 Jbeta via immunoSEQ multiplex PCR. TCRdb ran MiXCR on the immunoSEQ multiplex PCR reads and lists one entry per CDR3 protein. The table includes some 240,000 distinct CDR3 sequences, less than 96% detected once. The material sequenced was CD4+ T cells from PBMCs. The sequence was collected from a human donor with Susac syndrome. This chain connects TRBV30 to TRBJ1-5; D remains ambiguous. The DNA for the CDR3 is TGTGCCTGGCGGCCCGGGCTTGGTAGCAATCAGCCCCAGCATTTT. It specifies CAWRPGLGSNQPQHF.